The 22 T cell receptor beta chains reported below all come from one sample, sequenced in a study of OX40 agonist ivuxolimab in advanced cancers. Produced via immunoSEQ multiplex PCR; TCRdb's table is partial and in-frame only. The sample has 90,000 to 100,000 clones, around 85% seen once. The sequencing used CD4+ or CD8+ T cells sorted from blood, collected in a trial of the OX40 agonist ivuxolimab. These receptors were obtained from an adult with an advanced solid tumor such as melanoma, head and neck, liver or kidney cancer.

The rearrangement uses TRBV28 and TRBJ2-7; D perhaps matches TRBD2 (6 bases). The V gene's germline CDR1 is MDHEN and CDR2 SYDVKM. V was shortened by 8 bases and J by 5 bases, with 22 bases between the two germline ends. This CDR3 region has 15 residues. The CDR3 DNA reads TGTGCCAGCCTCCGCGGGTCTGAGGGAGGAGACGAGCAGTACTTC. Protein product: CASLRGSEGGDEQYF.

The chain couples TRBV30 to TRBJ2-7; no clear D gene. The V and J ends lost 4 bases and 4 bases respectively, with 14 bases between them. The length of the CDR3 is 13 residues. Germline lookup yields CDR1 GTSNPN and CDR2 SVGIG (reference sequence). The CDR3 DNA reads as TGTGCCTGGAAGAATGGCTATACGTACGAGCAGTACTTC. As protein: CAWKNGYTYEQYF.

The chain joins TRBV5-1 to TRBJ2-5; TRBD1 matches 7 bases. CDR3 size: 14 residues. Germline assignment: CDR1 SGHRS and CDR2 YFSETQ. J gave up 8 bases and V 4 bases, and 11 bases lay outside the gene matches. DNA of the CDR3: TGCGCCAGCAGCCCCTCGGGACAGTTAAGCACCCAGTACTTC. Its translation: CASSPSGQLSTQYF.

V usage is TRBV7-2 and J usage is TRBJ2-7; D might be TRBD1 (5 bases). The germline CDR1 and CDR2 sequences are SGHTA and FQGNSA. The CDR3 covers 14 residues. With 7 bases removed from V and 0 bases from J, the gap between germline ends came to 13 bases. The CDR3 protein is CASTMAGSSYEQYF. The DNA of the CDR3 is TGTGCCAGCACTATGGCAGGGTCCTCCTACGAGCAGTACTTC.

The V call is TRBV19, the J call TRBJ1-4; no definite D call. Germline CDR1 LNHDA, CDR2 SQIVND (reference sequence). V was clipped by 3 bases and J by 8 bases, with 13 bases between them. The length of the CDR3 is 14 residues. CDR3 sequence: CASSIQSGPEKLFF. In DNA, the CDR3 is TGTGCCAGTAGTATCCAGTCCGGACCAGAAAAACTGTTTTTT.

The V call is TRBV9, the J call TRBJ2-5, with D possibly called TRBD1 or TRBD2 (5 bases each). CDR1 is SGDLS, CDR2 YYNGEE, per germline. Trimming shortened V by 4 bases and J by 1 base, and 14 bases separated the two germline ends. The CDR3 contains 15 residues. The CDR3 loop reads CASSTSWTSQETQYF. CDR3 nucleotide sequence: TGTGCCAGCAGCACTAGTTGGACATCCCAAGAGACCCAGTACTTC.

The V and J genes are TRBV18 and TRBJ2-7; D tentatively fits TRBD1 or TRBD2 (5 bases each). CDR3 length: 16 amino acids. Germline V gives CDR1 KGHSH, CDR2 LQKENI. The V end was cut by 2 bases, the J end by 1 base, with 15 bases between. The CDR3 spells CASSPSVGDGSYEQYF. The CDR3 DNA follows: TGTGCCAGCTCACCAAGCGTTGGGGACGGATCCTACGAGCAGTACTTC.

This chain uses TRBV7-2 with TRBJ2-7; 8 bases are shared with TRBD2. There are 13 residues in the CDR3. Per germline, CDR1 SGHTA and CDR2 FQGNSA. With V trimmed by 6 bases and J by 3 bases, 4 bases remained unmatched. Here the CDR3 DNA reads TGTGCCAGCAGTCGGACTAGCAGCTACGAGCAGTACTTC. This gives the protein CASSRTSSYEQYF.

The chain recombines TRBV5-1 with TRBJ2-7; TRBD2 matches 8 bases. Germline trimming cut 4 bases from V and 0 bases from J; bases unmatched to any gene: 6. CDR3 length: 15 residues. The germline V gene encodes CDR1 SGHRS and CDR2 YFSETQ. The CDR3 spells CASSRGGEGSYEQYF. CDR3 nucleotide sequence: TGCGCCAGCAGCCGGGGGGGGGAGGGCTCCTACGAGCAGTACTTC.

CDR3 nucleotide sequence: TGCGCCAGCAGCCCCGGACTAGCGGAGGGGGGGAATGAGCAGTTCTTC. Its translation: CASSPGLAEGGNEQFF. This rearrangement joins TRBV5-1 to TRBJ2-1; 10 positions match TRBD2. Germline V gives CDR1 SGHRS, CDR2 YFSETQ. The CDR3 totals 16 residues. With 4 bases clipped from V and 7 bases from J, the junction kept 11 bases outside the gene matches.

This chain's CDR3 is CASSESRGQEQFF. The CDR3 DNA reads TGTGCCAGCAGTGAAAGCAGGGGCCAGGAGCAGTTCTTC. This chain connects TRBV6-1 to TRBJ2-1, with TRBD1 as a possible D gene (6 bases). The germline CDR1 and CDR2 sequences are MNHNS and SASEGT. The CDR3 has 13 amino acids. Trimming removed 2 bases at V and 10 bases at J, with 12 bases between.

V is TRBV30 and J is TRBJ1-5, with 7 bases fitting TRBD1. CDR3 size: 14 residues. V gave up 8 bases and J gave up 7 bases; unmatched junction bases: 14. Germline CDR1 and CDR2: GTSNPN and SVGIG (reference sequence). CDR3 sequence reads: CAAQYSTGNQPQHF. CDR3 coding DNA: TGTGCCGCCCAGTACTCGACAGGGAACCAGCCCCAGCATTTT.

V usage is TRBV6-5 and J usage is TRBJ2-7; TRBD1 might be the D (7 bases). Germline assignment: CDR1 MNHEY and CDR2 SVGAGI. With 4 bases removed from V and 7 bases from J, the gap between germline ends came to 23 bases. The CDR3 sequence is 16 residues long. The CDR3 bases are TGTGCCAGCAGTTCGAATCTCGGAGGGGGCCCTTTTGAGCAGTACTTC. Translated: CASSSNLGGGPFEQYF.

The V call is TRBV5-1, the J call TRBJ2-7, with 9 bases fitting TRBD2. This CDR3 is built from 13 residues. CDR1 and CDR2 from the germline V gene are SGHRS and YFSETQ. The J segment lost 5 bases and the V segment lost 3 bases, leaving 3 bases of the junction unmatched. The CDR3 DNA is TGCGCCAGCAGCTCGGGACTAGCCGACGAGCAGTACTTC. Translating it yields CASSSGLADEQYF.

The chain couples TRBV5-1 to TRBJ2-5; D unclear. This CDR3 spans 10 amino acids. CDR1 and CDR2 (germline): SGHRS, YFSETQ. Trimming pared 10 bases from V and 2 bases from J, leaving 6 bases between. DNA of the CDR3: TGCGCCGGACCACAAGAGACCCAGTACTTC. This encodes CAGPQETQYF.

This sequence joins TRBV4-2 and TRBJ2-4; either TRBD1 or TRBD2 may supply D (6 bases each). The CDR3 is 15 amino acids. From germline, CDR1 is LGHNA and CDR2 YNFKEQ. The V gene lost 3 bases and the J gene lost 7 bases, with 16 bases spanning the gap. In DNA form, the CDR3 reads TGTGCCAGCAGCCACCAAGGAGGGGGAGTGAACATTCAGTACTTC. Encoded protein: CASSHQGGGVNIQYF.

The rearrangement links TRBV30 to TRBJ2-6; D is undetermined. Germline loops: CDR1 GTSNPN, CDR2 SVGIG (reference sequence). The V end was cut by 4 bases, the J end by 1 base, with 5 bases between. This CDR3 has 13 residues. The CDR3 protein is CAWTQSGANVLTF. In nucleotides, the CDR3 is TGTGCCTGGACTCAATCTGGGGCCAACGTCCTGACTTTC.

The chain combines TRBV6-6 with TRBJ2-7, with D hard to call. Germline lookup yields CDR1 MNHNY and CDR2 SVGAGI (reference sequence). V gave up 3 bases and J gave up 3 bases, with 9 bases separating them. CDR3 length: 13 amino acids. CDR3 nucleotide sequence: TGTGCCAGCAGTTATGGCCCCAACTACGAGCAGTACTTC. Its protein product is CASSYGPNYEQYF.

This sequence joins TRBV5-5 and TRBJ2-5; TRBD2 matches 9 bases. The V gene's germline CDR1 is SGHKS and CDR2 YYEKEE (reference sequence). CDR3 length equals 17 residues. Trimming cost V 4 bases and J 5 bases; bases outside gene matches: 15. The CDR3 loop reads CASSRTGTSSPGETQYF. The CDR3 bases are TGTGCCAGCAGCAGAACCGGGACTAGCAGCCCGGGGGAGACCCAGTACTTC.

This chain uses TRBV28 with TRBJ2-3; the D gene is possibly TRBD2 (6 bases). Germline CDR1 and CDR2: MDHEN and SYDVKM. This CDR3 comprises 16 residues. V lost 3 bases and J 2 bases, leaving 15 bases between the germline ends. Here the CDR3 DNA reads TGTGCCAGCAGTTTTCCTCTAGCGAAATACACAGATACGCAGTATTTT. This codes for CASSFPLAKYTDTQYF.

This clone appeared once. The V gene is TRBV6-6, the J gene TRBJ2-7, with 10 nucleotides matching TRBD2. The CDR3 is 15 residues long. The V and J ends lost 6 bases and 6 bases, in that order; junction bases with no gene match: 11. Germline V gives CDR1 MNHNY, CDR2 SVGAGI (reference sequence). The CDR3: CASRTVAGGLAEQYF. The CDR3 coding sequence is TGTGCCAGCAGAACCGTAGCGGGAGGTCTCGCCGAGCAGTACTTC.

The chain employs TRBV27 and TRBJ1-4, with D unclear. Germline V gives CDR1 MNHEY, CDR2 SMNVEV (reference sequence). Trimming left V 0 bases short and J 8 bases short, with 10 bases between. CDR3 length: 14 amino acids. CDR3 DNA sequence: TGTGCCAGCAGTTTATCGGCTCCAGACGAAAAACTGTTTTTT. Protein sequence: CASSLSAPDEKLFF.